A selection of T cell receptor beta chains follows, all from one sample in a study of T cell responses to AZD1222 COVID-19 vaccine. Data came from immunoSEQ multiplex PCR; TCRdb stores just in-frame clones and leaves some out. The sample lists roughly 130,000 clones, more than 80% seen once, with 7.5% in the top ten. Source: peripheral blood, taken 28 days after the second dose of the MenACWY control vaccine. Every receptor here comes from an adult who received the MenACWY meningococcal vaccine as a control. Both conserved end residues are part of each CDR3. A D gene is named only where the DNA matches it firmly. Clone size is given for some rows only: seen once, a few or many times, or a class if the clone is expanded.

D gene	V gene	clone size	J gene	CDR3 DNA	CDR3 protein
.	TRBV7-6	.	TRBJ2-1	TGTGCCAGCAGCCGGTCTAGTGGCTACTACAATGAGCAGTTCTTC	CASSRSSGYYNEQFF
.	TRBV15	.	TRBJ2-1	TGTGCCACCAGCAGAGACAGGGGCTACAATGAGCAGTTCTTC	CATSRDRGYNEQFF
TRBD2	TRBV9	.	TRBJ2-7	TGTGCCAGCAGCGTAGGGGGACTAGCGCTCCACGAGCAGTACTTC	CASSVGGLALHEQYF
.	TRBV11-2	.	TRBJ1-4	TGTGCCAGCAGCTGGCCAGGGTCGGGGGCGGAAAAACTGTTTTTT	CASSWPGSGAEKLFF
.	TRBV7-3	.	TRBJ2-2	TGTGCCAGCAGCTTACTGGGGGAAAACACCGGGGAGCTGTTTTTT	CASSLLGENTGELFF
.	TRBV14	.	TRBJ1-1	TGTGCCAGCAGCCAAGTGCGGGGGTTCAATACTGAAGCTTTCTTT	CASSQVRGFNTEAFF
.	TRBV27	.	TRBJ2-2	TGTGCCAGCAGTTTATCGCCTCTCGGCCCAAGGGGAACCGGGGAGCTGTTTTTT	CASSLSPLGPRGTGELFF
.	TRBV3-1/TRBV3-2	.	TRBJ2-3	TGTGCCAGCAGCCCCCTTGGCACAGATACGCAGTATTTT	CASSPLGTDTQYF
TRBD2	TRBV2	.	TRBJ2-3	TGTGCCAGCAGTGAGGGGGGGTATGGGACAGATACGCAGTATTTT	CASSEGGYGTDTQYF
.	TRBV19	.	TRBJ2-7	TGTGCCAGTAGTCTTACCGGCAGCTCCTACGAGCAGTACTTC	CASSLTGSSYEQYF
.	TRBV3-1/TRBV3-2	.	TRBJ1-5	TGTGCCAGCAGCCAAGAGGGCCAGGGGCCGGGTCAGCCCCAGCATTTT	CASSQEGQGPGQPQHF
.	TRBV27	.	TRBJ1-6	TGTGCCAGCAGTTTGGGACAATCACCCCTCCACTTT	CASSLGQSPLHF
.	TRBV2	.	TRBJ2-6	TGTGCCAGCACGGGGTCTGGGGCCAACGTCCTGACTTTC	CASTGSGANVLTF
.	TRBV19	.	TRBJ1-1	TGTGCCAGCGCTACAGGGATCACTGAAGCTTTCTTT	CASATGITEAFF
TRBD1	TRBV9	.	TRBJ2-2	TGTGCCAGCAGCGTAACAGGACAGGGCACTGGGGAGCTGTTTTTT	CASSVTGQGTGELFF
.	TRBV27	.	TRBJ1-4	TGTGCCAGCAGTCCATGGACAGCAACTAATGAAAAACTGTTTTTT	CASSPWTATNEKLFF
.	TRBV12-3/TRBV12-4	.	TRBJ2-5	TGTGCCAGCAGTGTCAGCGGTCCAGGAACCCAGTACTTC	CASSVSGPGTQYF
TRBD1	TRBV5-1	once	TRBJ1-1	TGCGCCAGCAGCTCGGGACAGGAGAACACTGAAGCTTTCTTT	CASSSGQENTEAFF
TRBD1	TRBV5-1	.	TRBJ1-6	TGCGCCAGCAGCCCGGGACAGGAGGGGTCACCCCTCCACTTT	CASSPGQEGSPLHF
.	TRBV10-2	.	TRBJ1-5	TGCGCCACCCAGGGCGACAATCAGCCCCAGCATTTT	CATQGDNQPQHF
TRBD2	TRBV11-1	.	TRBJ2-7	TGTGCCAGCAGCGGAGGGCGCGGGAGGGCCTACGAGCAGTACTTC	CASSGGRGRAYEQYF
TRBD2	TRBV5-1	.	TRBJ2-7	TGCGCCAGCAGCTTGGCCGGGGACTACTACGAGCAGTACTTC	CASSLAGDYYEQYF
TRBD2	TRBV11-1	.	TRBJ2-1	TGTGCCAGCAGCCTCGGGGGGGATGCCTACAATGAGCAGTTCTTC	CASSLGGDAYNEQFF
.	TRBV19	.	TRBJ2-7	TGTGCCAGTAGTCCAAGGGTGGCCTCCTACGAGCAGTACTTC	CASSPRVASYEQYF
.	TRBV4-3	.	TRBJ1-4	TGCGCCAGCAGCCGGGGAGGGAATGAAAAACTGTTTTTT	CASSRGGNEKLFF
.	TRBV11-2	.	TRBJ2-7	TGTGCCAGCAGCTCCGCAGGGAACCGCGGCGAGCAGTACTTC	CASSSAGNRGEQYF
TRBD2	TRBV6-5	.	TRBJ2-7	TGTGCCAGCAGCCGGCCGGGGACTAGCGGGAGCGAGCAGTACTTC	CASSRPGTSGSEQYF
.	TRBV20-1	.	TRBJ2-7	TGCAGTGCTAGTTTACTAGCCGCAAGCGAGCAGTACTTC	CSASLLAASEQYF
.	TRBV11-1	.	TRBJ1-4	TGTGCCAGCAGCTTAGCGACAGTCGGCGAAAAACTGTTTTTT	CASSLATVGEKLFF
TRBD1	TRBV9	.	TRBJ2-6	TGTGCCAGCAGCGAGGACAGGGCCCCCTCTGGGGCCAACGTCCTGACTTTC	CASSEDRAPSGANVLTF
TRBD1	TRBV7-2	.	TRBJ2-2	TGTGCCAGCAGCCCAGACAGGGTAGTCGGGGAGCTGTTTTTT	CASSPDRVVGELFF
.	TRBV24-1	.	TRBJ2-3	TGTGCCACCAGGGGGCAGGGTCTCACAGATACGCAGTATTTT	CATRGQGLTDTQYF
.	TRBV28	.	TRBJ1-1	TGTGCCAGCAGGACCCCGGCAGGATCGAACACTGAAGCTTTCTTT	CASRTPAGSNTEAFF
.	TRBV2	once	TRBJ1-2	TGTGCCAGCAGTGAAACAGGAGCTTACTATGGCTACACCTTC	CASSETGAYYGYTF
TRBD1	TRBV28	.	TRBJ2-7	TGTGCCAGCAAAAAAGGGGGACAGGGTGCCGACGAGCAGTACTTC	CASKKGGQGADEQYF
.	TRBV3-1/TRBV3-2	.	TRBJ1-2	TGTGCCAGCAGCCCTCGGGGGGCGGGCTATGGCTACACCTTC	CASSPRGAGYGYTF
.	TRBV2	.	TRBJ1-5	TGTGCCAGCATTGAAGATAGCAATCAGCCCCAGCATTTT	CASIEDSNQPQHF